The rows below give T cell receptor beta chains drawn from one sample of a study of blood T cell repertoires in COVID-19. TCRdb keeps only in-frame clones here, not all; method: immunoSEQ multiplex PCR. Here the sample spans approximately 100,000 clones, 92% being singletons. The sequencing sample was made of peripheral blood. The receptor set was obtained from a man aged 45-60 years with active COVID-19. Each CDR3 is given with its conserved first and last residue. Fields, in order: CDR3 protein, CDR3 DNA, V gene, D gene, clone size, J gene. A D gene is named only where the DNA matches it firmly. Size tells how often a clone was seen (once, few, many) or the class of an expanded clone, and some rows leave it out.

CDR3: CASSSNPTGGYEQYF
DNA: TGTGCCAGCAGTTCTAACCCGACAGGGGGATACGAGCAGTACTTC
V: TRBV27
D: TRBD1
size: NA
J: TRBJ2-7

CDR3: CASSTRDRRFEKLFF
DNA: TGTGCCAGTAGTACTCGCGACAGGAGATTTGAAAAACTGTTTTTT
V: TRBV19
D: NA
size: NA
J: TRBJ1-4

CDR3: CASSGTGTDTQYF
DNA: TGTGCCAGCTCAGGGACAGGGACAGATACGCAGTATTTT
V: TRBV18
D: TRBD1
size: NA
J: TRBJ2-3

CDR3: CASSSLLGQGDNYGYTF
DNA: TGTGCCAGCAGTAGCCTTTTGGGACAGGGAGACAACTATGGCTACACCTTC
V: TRBV25-1
D: TRBD1
size: NA
J: TRBJ1-2

CDR3: CASQRSTGAPDTQYF
DNA: TGTGCCAGCCAGCGGTCGACAGGGGCGCCCGATACGCAGTATTTT
V: TRBV28
D: TRBD1
size: NA
J: TRBJ2-3

CDR3: CASSSRLAPYNEQFF
DNA: TGTGCCAGCAGCTCCCGACTAGCGCCCTACAATGAGCAGTTCTTC
V: TRBV7-3
D: TRBD2
size: NA
J: TRBJ2-1

CDR3: CASSPEVSGNTIYF
DNA: TGTGCCAGCAGCCCAGAAGTCTCTGGAAACACCATATATTTT
V: TRBV9
D: NA
size: NA
J: TRBJ1-3

CDR3: CASSQARSGGITGELFF
DNA: TGTGCCAGCAGCCAAGCCCGGAGCGGGGGAATCACCGGGGAGCTGTTTTTT
V: TRBV3-1/TRBV3-2
D: TRBD2
size: NA
J: TRBJ2-2

CDR3: CASSASGTEYNEQFF
DNA: TGTGCCAGCAGTGCATCCGGGACAGAGTACAATGAGCAGTTCTTC
V: TRBV28
D: TRBD1
size: NA
J: TRBJ2-1

CDR3: CASSSQGRGSPETQYF
DNA: TGTGCCAGCAGCTCCCAAGGTAGGGGCTCACCAGAGACCCAGTACTTC
V: TRBV5-6
D: NA
size: NA
J: TRBJ2-5

CDR3: CASSRDRGLNTEAFF
DNA: TGTGCCAGCAGCCGGGACAGGGGCTTGAACACTGAAGCTTTCTTT
V: TRBV5-6
D: TRBD1
size: NA
J: TRBJ1-1

CDR3: CASSPPLGPGELFF
DNA: TGTGCCAGCAGTCCCCCCTTGGGGCCCGGGGAGCTGTTTTTT
V: TRBV7-9
D: NA
size: NA
J: TRBJ2-2

CDR3: CASSLAENEKLFF
DNA: TGTGCCAGCAGTTTAGCGGAGAATGAAAAACTGTTTTTT
V: TRBV12-3/TRBV12-4
D: NA
size: NA
J: TRBJ1-4

CDR3: CASRLAGGRTQYF
DNA: TGTGCCAGTCGGCTAGCGGGAGGGCGGACCCAGTACTTC
V: TRBV19
D: TRBD2
size: NA
J: TRBJ2-5

CDR3: CASSSLVRYGGYTF
DNA: TGTGCCAGCAGTTCCCTAGTTAGGTACGGTGGCTACACCTTC
V: TRBV28
D: NA
size: once
J: TRBJ1-2

CDR3: CASSYSRNEQFF
DNA: TGTGCCAGCAGTTATTCTAGAAATGAGCAGTTCTTC
V: TRBV6-5
D: NA
size: NA
J: TRBJ2-1

CDR3: CACGTSGSWYEQYF
DNA: TGTGCCTGTGGGACTAGCGGGAGTTGGTACGAGCAGTACTTC
V: TRBV30
D: TRBD2
size: NA
J: TRBJ2-7

CDR3: CASSEGTGGRPGANVLTF
DNA: TGTGCCAGCAGTGAAGGGACAGGGGGCAGGCCTGGGGCCAACGTCCTGACTTTC
V: TRBV6-1
D: TRBD1
size: NA
J: TRBJ2-6

CDR3: CASSLGRGVTGELFF
DNA: TGTGCCAGCAGCTTAGGCAGGGGGGTCACCGGGGAGCTGTTTTTT
V: TRBV7-9
D: NA
size: NA
J: TRBJ2-2

CDR3: CATSGQVDGYTF
DNA: TGTGCCACCTCTGGGCAGGTCGATGGCTACACCTTC
V: TRBV15
D: NA
size: NA
J: TRBJ1-2

CDR3: CASSPQTGGIYGYTF
DNA: TGTGCCAGCAGCCCTCAGACAGGGGGCATCTATGGCTACACCTTC
V: TRBV7-2
D: TRBD1
size: NA
J: TRBJ1-2

CDR3: CATSDLSLEGNSGANVLTF
DNA: TGTGCCACCAGTGATTTGTCTCTAGAGGGAAACTCTGGGGCCAACGTCCTGACTTTC
V: TRBV24-1
D: NA
size: NA
J: TRBJ2-6

CDR3: CATNGLRDRERYEKLFF
DNA: TGTGCCACCAATGGGTTGAGGGACAGGGAAAGGTATGAAAAACTGTTTTTT
V: TRBV24-1
D: TRBD1
size: NA
J: TRBJ1-4

CDR3: CASSSTGFAQETQYF
DNA: TGTGCCAGCAGTTCGACAGGGTTTGCCCAAGAGACCCAGTACTTC
V: TRBV28
D: TRBD1
size: NA
J: TRBJ2-5

CDR3: CAISEAAVYGYTF
DNA: TGTGCCATCAGTGAGGCGGCCGTCTATGGCTACACCTTC
V: TRBV10-3
D: NA
size: NA
J: TRBJ1-2

CDR3: CASSSDRGGTEAFF
DNA: TGTGCCAGCTCGTCCGACAGGGGGGGCACTGAAGCTTTCTTT
V: TRBV18
D: TRBD1
size: NA
J: TRBJ1-1

CDR3: CASSPWVVGRTYEQYF
DNA: TGCGCCAGCAGCCCCTGGGTGGTGGGGCGAACCTACGAGCAGTACTTC
V: TRBV4-1
D: NA
size: once
J: TRBJ2-7

CDR3: CASSQNLAGGTGELFF
DNA: TGTGCCAGCAGCCAAAACCTAGCGGGAGGCACCGGGGAGCTGTTTTTT
V: TRBV4-2
D: TRBD2
size: once
J: TRBJ2-2

CDR3: CASSLRGTVYNSPLHF
DNA: TGTGCCAGCAGTTTACGGGGGACAGTGTATAATTCACCCCTCCACTTT
V: TRBV28
D: TRBD1
size: NA
J: TRBJ1-6

CDR3: CASTPPGRGKGTGELFF
DNA: TGCGCCAGCACCCCCCCCGGGAGAGGGAAGGGAACCGGGGAGCTGTTTTTT
V: TRBV10-1
D: NA
size: NA
J: TRBJ2-2

CDR3: CAIGLAGGDADTQYF
DNA: TGTGCCATAGGACTCGCGGGAGGAGACGCAGATACGCAGTATTTT
V: TRBV5-5
D: TRBD2
size: once
J: TRBJ2-3

CDR3: CAWSVHKNTEAFF
DNA: TGTGCCTGGAGTGTACACAAGAACACTGAAGCTTTCTTT
V: TRBV30
D: NA
size: NA
J: TRBJ1-1

CDR3: CSAVAAEETQYF
DNA: TGCAGCGCCGTGGCCGCCGAAGAGACCCAGTACTTC
V: TRBV29-1
D: NA
size: NA
J: TRBJ2-5

CDR3: CASSSGLAGGHNEQFF
DNA: TGCGCCAGCAGCTCGGGACTAGCGGGAGGGCACAATGAGCAGTTCTTC
V: TRBV5-1
D: TRBD2
size: NA
J: TRBJ2-1

CDR3: CASSQELLHTGELFF
DNA: TGTGCCAGCAGCCAGGAGTTGTTACACACCGGGGAGCTGTTTTTT
V: TRBV4-2
D: NA
size: few
J: TRBJ2-2

CDR3: CASSTRTSGSLLSYEQYF
DNA: TGTGCCAGCAGCACCCGGACTAGCGGGAGCCTCCTGTCCTACGAGCAGTACTTC
V: TRBV7-3
D: TRBD2
size: NA
J: TRBJ2-7

CDR3: CASSWGGVRSDTQYF
DNA: TGCGCCAGCAGCTGGGGCGGGGTGAGGTCAGATACGCAGTATTTT
V: TRBV5-1
D: NA
size: once
J: TRBJ2-3

CDR3: CASSIDRGSQPQHF
DNA: TGTGCCAGTAGTATAGACAGAGGGAGTCAGCCCCAGCATTTT
V: TRBV19
D: NA
size: NA
J: TRBJ1-5

CDR3: CASSEQTGTTDTQYF
DNA: TGTGCCAGCAGTGAGCAGACAGGGACCACAGATACGCAGTATTTT
V: TRBV6-4
D: TRBD1
size: NA
J: TRBJ2-3

CDR3: CASGRDRTLRGNQPQHF
DNA: TGTGCCAGCGGAAGGGACAGGACATTGAGGGGCAATCAGCCCCAGCATTTT
V: TRBV14
D: TRBD1
size: few
J: TRBJ1-5

CDR3: CASSEESTDTQYF
DNA: TGTGCCAGCAGTGAGGAGTCCACAGATACGCAGTATTTT
V: TRBV2
D: NA
size: NA
J: TRBJ2-3

CDR3: CASRTGQNTEAFF
DNA: TGTGCCAGCAGGACCGGACAGAACACTGAAGCTTTCTTT
V: TRBV2
D: NA
size: once
J: TRBJ1-1

CDR3: CATVRLAGAADTQYF
DNA: TGTGCCACCGTACGACTAGCGGGAGCCGCAGATACGCAGTATTTT
V: TRBV6-5
D: TRBD2
size: NA
J: TRBJ2-3

CDR3: CASSQESGGYPSGNTIYF
DNA: TGCGCCAGCAGCCAAGAGTCGGGGGGCTACCCCTCTGGAAACACCATATATTTT
V: TRBV4-1
D: NA
size: NA
J: TRBJ1-3

CDR3: CASSVVPNRAPGNTIYF
DNA: TGTGCCAGCAGTGTTGTCCCCAACAGGGCTCCTGGAAACACCATATATTTT
V: TRBV2
D: NA
size: NA
J: TRBJ1-3

CDR3: CASSSPQGARAFF
DNA: TGTGCCAGCAGCTCGCCTCAGGGGGCCCGTGCTTTCTTT
V: TRBV5-5
D: TRBD1
size: once
J: TRBJ1-1

CDR3: CASSFIGEGKDTQYF
DNA: TGCGCCAGCAGCTTTATAGGGGAGGGGAAAGATACGCAGTATTTT
V: TRBV5-1
D: TRBD2
size: NA
J: TRBJ2-3

CDR3: CASIPGTGEQFF
DNA: TGTGCCAGCATCCCGGGGACAGGGGAGCAGTTCTTC
V: TRBV5-4
D: TRBD1
size: NA
J: TRBJ2-1

CDR3: CASSLTGSGMGNEQFF
DNA: TGTGCCAGCAGCTTAACGGGTAGCGGGATGGGCAATGAGCAGTTCTTC
V: TRBV7-8
D: TRBD2
size: NA
J: TRBJ2-1

CDR3: CASSSAGSGRVNEQFF
DNA: TGCGCCAGCAGCTCCGCAGGGAGCGGGAGGGTCAATGAGCAGTTCTTC
V: TRBV5-1
D: TRBD2
size: NA
J: TRBJ2-1

CDR3: CASSLWSGRDSETQYF
DNA: TGTGCCAGCAGTTTGTGGAGCGGGAGAGACTCGGAGACCCAGTACTTC
V: TRBV28
D: TRBD2
size: NA
J: TRBJ2-5

CDR3: CATSRDRRVYEQYF
DNA: TGTGCCACCAGCAGAGATCGGCGGGTCTACGAGCAGTACTTC
V: TRBV15
D: NA
size: NA
J: TRBJ2-7

CDR3: CASSLLAGENEQFF
DNA: TGTGCCAGCAGTTTACTAGCGGGAGAGAATGAGCAGTTCTTC
V: TRBV28
D: TRBD2
size: NA
J: TRBJ2-1

CDR3: CASSQDKAGGLADTQYF
DNA: TGTGCCAGCAGCCAAGATAAGGCGGGAGGGCTGGCAGATACGCAGTATTTT
V: TRBV4-2
D: TRBD2
size: NA
J: TRBJ2-3

CDR3: CASSADNEQFF
DNA: TGTGCCAGCAGTGCAGACAATGAGCAGTTCTTC
V: TRBV2
D: NA
size: once
J: TRBJ2-1

CDR3: CASSLFSGRNTEAFF
DNA: TGTGCCAGCTCACTTTTCAGTGGGAGGAACACTGAAGCTTTCTTT
V: TRBV18
D: NA
size: once
J: TRBJ1-1

CDR3: CATSEAGGSGQPQHF
DNA: TGTGCCACCAGTGAGGCCGGGGGGTCAGGGCAGCCCCAGCATTTT
V: TRBV24-1
D: NA
size: once
J: TRBJ1-5

CDR3: CATRAREGPRNEQYF
DNA: TGTGCCACTCGGGCGCGGGAGGGCCCTCGGAACGAGCAGTACTTC
V: TRBV10-3
D: TRBD2
size: NA
J: TRBJ2-7